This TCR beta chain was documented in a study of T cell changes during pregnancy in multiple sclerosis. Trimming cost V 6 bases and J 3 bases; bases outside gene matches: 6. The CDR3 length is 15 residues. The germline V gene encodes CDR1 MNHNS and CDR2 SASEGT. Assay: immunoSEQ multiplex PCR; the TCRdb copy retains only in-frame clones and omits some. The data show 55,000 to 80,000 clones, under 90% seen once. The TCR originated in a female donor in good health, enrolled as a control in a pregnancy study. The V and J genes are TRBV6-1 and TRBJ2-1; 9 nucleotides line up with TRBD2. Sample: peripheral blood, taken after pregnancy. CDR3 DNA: TGTGCCAGCAGGGAGGGGACTAGCAGCTACAATGAGCAGTTCTTC. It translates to CASREGTSSYNEQFF.